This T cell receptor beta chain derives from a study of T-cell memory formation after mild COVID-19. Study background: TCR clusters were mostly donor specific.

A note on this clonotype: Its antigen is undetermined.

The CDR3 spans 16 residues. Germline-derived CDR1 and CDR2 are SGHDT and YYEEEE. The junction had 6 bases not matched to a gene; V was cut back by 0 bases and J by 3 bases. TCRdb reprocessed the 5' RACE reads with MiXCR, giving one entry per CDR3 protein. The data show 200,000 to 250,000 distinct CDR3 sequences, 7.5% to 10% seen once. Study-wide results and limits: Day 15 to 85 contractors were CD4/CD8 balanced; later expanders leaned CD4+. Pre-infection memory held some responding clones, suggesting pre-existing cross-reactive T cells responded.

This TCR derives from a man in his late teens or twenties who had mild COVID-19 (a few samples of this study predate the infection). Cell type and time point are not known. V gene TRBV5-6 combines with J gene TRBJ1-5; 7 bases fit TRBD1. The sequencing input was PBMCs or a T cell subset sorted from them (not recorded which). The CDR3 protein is CASSLGGTGVNQPQHF. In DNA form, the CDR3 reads TGTGCCAGCAGCTTGGGAGGAACAGGGGTCAATCAGCCCCAGCATTTT.